This passage covers 24 T cell receptor beta chains from one sample sequenced in a study of radiotherapy plus CTLA-4 blockade in lung cancer. Using immunoSEQ multiplex PCR, the repertoire was profiled, and TCRdb retains in-frame clones only, with some absent. This sample has approximately 81,000 clones, with about 78% found just once. Specimen: peripheral blood, collected from a patient treated with radiotherapy plus ipilimumab. The receptor source for this set is a human donor with non-small cell lung cancer who had a partial response to radiotherapy plus ipilimumab. Some clones in this sample may be carry-over from other donors' samples.

The chain combines TRBV11-2 with TRBJ2-7; perhaps TRBD2 as D (6 bases). V lost 4 bases to trimming and J lost 4 bases, with 8 bases between them. Germline assignment: CDR1 SGHAT and CDR2 FQNNGV. The CDR3 sequence is 12 residues long. DNA for the CDR3: TGTGCCAGCAGCTCACTAGCTTACGAGCAGTACTTC. Protein: CASSSLAYEQYF.

V gene TRBV9 combines with J gene TRBJ2-7, with TRBD1 matching 7 bases. The CDR3 covers 12 residues. The J segment lost 6 bases and the V segment lost 3 bases, leaving 3 bases of the junction unmatched. Looked up from germline, CDR1 is SGDLS and CDR2 is YYNGEE. This CDR3 is CASSDYRGEQYF. CDR3 in DNA: TGTGCCAGCAGCGATTACAGGGGCGAGCAGTACTTC.

The CDR3 nucleotides are TGTGCCAGCAGTCCCGCGCCCCAGGGAGGGTACGAGCAGTACTTC. Amino acids: CASSPAPQGGYEQYF. The chain carries TRBV28 and TRBJ2-7, with 7 bases identical to TRBD2. This CDR3 has 15 amino acids. V dropped 5 bases and J dropped 4; count of bases not matched to a gene: 11. CDR1 MDHEN and CDR2 SYDVKM come from the germline V gene.

V gene TRBV11-2 combines with J gene TRBJ1-1; D unresolved. In germline, CDR1 is SGHAT, CDR2 FQNNGV. CDR3 length: 14 amino acids. The ends were cut back, 0 bases at V and 0 bases at J, with 5 bases in the middle. In DNA form, the CDR3 reads TGTGCCAGCAGCTTAGAGAGGGTGAACACTGAAGCTTTCTTT. The encoded protein is CASSLERVNTEAFF.

This clone is a singleton in its sample. The chain joins TRBV13 to TRBJ1-3; a possible D gene is TRBD1 (5 bases). The CDR3 loop spans 15 amino acids. V lost 5 bases to trimming and J lost 4 bases, with 15 bases between them. CDR1 and CDR2 from the germline V gene are PRHDT and FYEKMQ (reference sequence). The CDR3 loop reads CASSPMTVQGNTIYF. The CDR3 DNA follows: TGTGCCAGCAGCCCCATGACAGTTCAAGGAAACACCATATATTTT.

The sample holds a few counts of this clone. The genes are TRBV2 and TRBJ2-7, with 9 bases fitting TRBD1. CDR1 is SNHLY and CDR2 is FYNNEI in the germline V gene. The CDR3 runs to 14 residues. V gave up 3 bases and J gave up 5 bases; unmatched junction bases: 5. This CDR3 is CASSDRDRAHEQYF. The DNA for the CDR3 is TGTGCCAGCAGTGATCGGGACAGGGCCCACGAGCAGTACTTC.

The gene calls are TRBV12-5 and TRBJ2-7, with a possible D match to TRBD2 (6 bases). CDR1 is LGHNT and CDR2 is FRNRAP in the germline V gene. The CDR3 has 13 amino acids. The ends were cut back, 7 bases at V and 9 bases at J, with 19 bases in the middle. The CDR3 sequence is CASALEEGLRQYF. DNA of the CDR3: TGTGCTAGTGCCCTAGAGGAGGGGCTGAGGCAGTACTTC.

The rearrangement joins TRBV7-8 to TRBJ1-2, with 11 positions matching TRBD1. V dropped 2 bases and J dropped 4; count of bases not matched to a gene: 3. The CDR3 sequence is 15 residues long. Germline V gene data show CDR1 as SGHVS and CDR2 as FQNEAQ. The CDR3 DNA follows: TGTGCCAGCAGCTTAAAAGGACAGGGGGCCTATGGCTACACCTTC. Translation gives CASSLKGQGAYGYTF.

The chain employs TRBV18 and TRBJ1-6; 10 bases match TRBD1. After removal of 2 bases from V and 8 bases from J, the junction contained 0 bases not matched to a gene. Germline V gene sequence: CDR1 KGHSH, CDR2 LQKENI. The CDR3 extends over 14 amino acids. CDR3 residues: CASSPGQGDSPLHF. CDR3 nucleotides: TGTGCCAGCTCACCAGGACAGGGGGATTCACCCCTCCACTTT. The full variable domain, rest sourced from reference TRBV18 and TRBJ1-6, is NAGVMQNPRHLVRRRGQEARLRCSPMKGHSHVYWYRQLPEEGLKFMVYLQKENIIDESGMPKERFSAEFPKEGPSILRIQQVVRGDSAAYFCASSPGQGDSPLHFGNGTRLTVT.

V is TRBV11-3 and J is TRBJ2-7, with D perhaps TRBD2 (7 bases). The V gene's germline CDR1 is SGHNT and CDR2 YENEEA. The CDR3 contains 13 residues. Trimming stripped 4 bases from V and 7 bases from J, with 14 bases between. CDR3 sequence: CASSWGGLGEQYF. The CDR3 coding sequence is TGTGCCAGCAGCTGGGGGGGGCTGGGTGAGCAGTACTTC.

J is TRBJ1-2 and V is TRBV6-1, with 8 bases aligning to TRBD1. The germline V gene encodes CDR1 MNHNS and CDR2 SASEGT. The junction had 7 bases not matched to a gene; V was cut back by 3 bases and J by 4 bases. The CDR3 contains 15 residues. The DNA for the CDR3 is TGTGCCAGCAGTGACGGACAGGGTGCATTCTATGGCTACACCTTC. It encodes CASSDGQGAFYGYTF.

The V gene is TRBV4-1, the J gene TRBJ2-7; tentatively, D is TRBD2 (6 bases). CDR3 length: 16 amino acids. V lost 1 base, J lost 0 bases, and 13 bases lay in between. CDR1 and CDR2 from the germline V gene are MGHRA and YSYEKL. CDR3 in DNA: TGCGCCAGCAGCCAAGTTTTCGGGACTCGCTCCTACGAGCAGTACTTC. Translation gives CASSQVFGTRSYEQYF.

This CDR3 is CASSLDRSLYNEQFF. For the CDR3, the DNA is TGTGCCAGCAGCCTCGACAGGAGCCTCTACAATGAGCAGTTCTTC. The chain carries TRBV9 and TRBJ2-1, with D possibly being TRBD1 (6 bases). Germline V gives CDR1 SGDLS, CDR2 YYNGEE. Trimming removed 4 bases from V and 3 bases from J, with 14 bases in between. The CDR3 consists of 15 residues.

This clone was seen a handful of times. The CDR3 loop reads CASSQEYRGIRQPQHF. The CDR3, as DNA: TGCGCCAGCAGCCAAGAGTACCGGGGGATTCGTCAGCCCCAGCATTTT. V gene TRBV4-1 combines with J gene TRBJ1-5, with D tentatively TRBD1 (5 bases). Germline V gives CDR1 MGHRA, CDR2 YSYEKL. There are 16 residues in the CDR3. V lost 0 bases to trimming and J lost 6 bases, with 15 bases between them.

The chain has TRBV20-1 and TRBJ1-6; D is uncertain. This CDR3 has 11 residues. Germline CDR1 DFQATT, CDR2 SNEGSKA (reference sequence). V lost 5 bases to trimming and J lost 4 bases, with 3 bases between them. Written as DNA, the CDR3 is TGCAGTGCTCTGTATAATTCACCCCTCCACTTT. As protein: CSALYNSPLHF.

This clone has more than one count but fewer than ten. Mismatch with germline at one junction end may stem from a read error. The V call is TRBV19, the J call TRBJ1-4, with 9 bases matching TRBD1. CDR3 length: 14 residues. The germline gives CDR1 LNHDA, CDR2 SQIVND (reference sequence). The DNA for the CDR3 is TGTGCCAGCAGTAATGACAGGGGGAATGAAAAACTGTTTTTT. Protein sequence: CASSNDRGNEKLFF. The full variable domain, completed using reference TRBV19 and TRBJ1-4, is DGGITQSPKYLFRKEGQNVTLSCEQNLNHDAMYWYRQDPGQGLRLIYYSQIVNDFQKGDIAEGYSVSREKKESFPLTVTSAQKNPTAFYLCASSNDRGNEKLFFGSGTQLSVL.

This chain connects TRBV5-8 to TRBJ2-5, with a tentative D call TRBD1 (6 bases). The germline gives CDR1 SGHTS, CDR2 YDEGEE. Trimming left V 6 bases short and J 3 bases short, with 24 bases between. CDR3 length: 17 amino acids. The CDR3: CASIYGDQQGWEETQYF. The CDR3 coding sequence is TGTGCCAGCATTTACGGAGATCAACAGGGATGGGAAGAGACCCAGTACTTC.

A word on this clone: The junction shows a germline mismatch at one end, possibly a read error. The chain's CDR3 is CASKTSYYEQFF. The CDR3 coding sequence is TGCGCCAGCAAAACTAGCTACTATGAGCAGTTCTTC. The chain uses TRBV5-1 and TRBJ2-1; TRBD2 is a possible D gene (6 bases). Germline lookup yields CDR1 SGHRS and CDR2 YFSETQ. The CDR3 is 12 amino acids.

The chain is built from TRBV11-2 and TRBJ1-1, with D unresolved. Germline loops: CDR1 SGHAT, CDR2 FQNNGV. V shed 3 bases and J shed 1 base, with 9 bases lying between them. The CDR3 has 14 amino acids. The CDR3 is CASSFSSGNTEAFF. In nucleotides, the CDR3 is TGTGCCAGCAGCTTTTCCTCCGGGAACACTGAAGCTTTCTTT.

The chain links TRBV4-2 to TRBJ2-3, with D perhaps matching TRBD2 (7 bases). The germline gives CDR1 LGHNA, CDR2 YNFKEQ. The V and J ends lost 4 bases and 1 base respectively, with 15 bases between them. CDR3 length: 16 residues. CDR3 residues: CASSPPGEGGTDTQYF. The CDR3 coding sequence is TGTGCCAGCAGCCCGCCAGGGGAGGGTGGCACAGATACGCAGTATTTT.

The V gene is TRBV19, the J gene TRBJ2-7, with 10 bases matching TRBD2. This CDR3 comprises 14 residues. CDR1 and CDR2 (germline): LNHDA, SQIVND (reference sequence). The V segment lost 3 bases and the J segment 3 bases; nucleotides outside the gene matches: 2. CDR3 bases: TGTGCCAGTAGTATGGGACTAGCGAACTACGAGCAGTACTTC. It specifies CASSMGLANYEQYF. The complete variable domain, with remaining parts taken from reference TRBV19 and TRBJ2-7, reads DGGITQSPKYLFRKEGQNVTLSCEQNLNHDAMYWYRQDPGQGLRLIYYSQIVNDFQKGDIAEGYSVSREKKESFPLTVTSAQKNPTAFYLCASSMGLANYEQYFGPGTRLTVT.

As to this clone: It is likely a read error, because the conserved phenylalanine at the end of the CDR3 is missing. The CDR3, as DNA: TGTGCCTGGAGTGTACTAGGGGACAGCGCCGTCAAGATTTCACCCCTCCACCTT. Translation gives CAWSVLGDSAVKISPLHL. The V gene is TRBV30, the J gene TRBJ1-6; 7 positions match TRBD1. The CDR3 is 18 amino acids. Germline loops: CDR1 GTSNPN, CDR2 SVGIG (reference sequence). Trimming at V came to 0 bases and at J to 9 bases, leaving 17 bases not matched to a gene.

The V call is TRBV4-3, the J call TRBJ2-5, with 15 bases fitting TRBD2. Trimming at V came to 5 bases and at J to 7 bases, leaving 5 bases not matched to a gene. The germline CDR1 and CDR2 sequences are LGHNA and YSLEER. The CDR3 runs to 15 residues. This chain's CDR3 is CASSARTSGGGTQYF. Here the CDR3 DNA reads TGCGCCAGCAGCGCCCGGACTAGCGGGGGGGGGACCCAGTACTTC.

The CDR3 bases are TGTGCCATCAGTGACCTACAGGGGGCGTATGGCTACACCTTC. Protein sequence: CAISDLQGAYGYTF. This chain links TRBV10-3 with TRBJ1-2, with 9 bases lining up with TRBD1. Looked up from germline, CDR1 is ENHRY and CDR2 is SYGVKD. This CDR3 is 14 amino acids long. The ends lost 3 bases at V and 5 bases at J; junction bases unmatched: 4.